This record covers a single T cell receptor (beta chain). The record originates from a study of blood T cell repertoires in COVID-19. Study context: Sites across the United States, Italy and Spain contributed samples from acute and convalescent COVID-19. T cells, B-cell-depleted T cells, or PBMCs supplied cDNA or gDNA.

In the source study's methods: Reference gene primer amplification gave nucleated cell count estimates. Here immunoSEQ multiplex PCR was the method, and the copy in TCRdb shows in-frame clones only, minus some. That table is the source of V, J and clone size, and D and trimming were worked out from the DNA. The table records some 55,000 clones, around 87% of them present only once. CDR3 length: 14 amino acids. CDR1 is LNHDA, CDR2 SQIVND, per germline (reference sequence). Trimming left V 5 bases short and J 3 bases short, with 11 bases between. This rearrangement joins TRBV19 to TRBJ1-5; TRBD1 might be the D (5 bases). The receptor comes from a man between 60 and 75 years old with acute or convalescent COVID-19. Sequenced: peripheral blood. The CDR3: CASSSRQYNQPQHF. In DNA, the CDR3 is TGTGCCAGTAGTTCTCGACAGTACAATCAGCCCCAGCATTTT. The full variable domain, with the rest looked up from reference TRBV19 and TRBJ1-5, is DGGITQSPKYLFRKEGQNVTLSCEQNLNHDAMYWYRQDPGQGLRLIYYSQIVNDFQKGDIAEGYSVSREKKESFPLTVTSAQKNPTAFYLCASSSRQYNQPQHFGDGTRLSIL.